A selection of T cell receptor beta chains follows, all from one sample in a study of T cells after posttransplantation cyclophosphamide. Clones were sequenced by immunoSEQ multiplex PCR, and TCRdb holds only the in-frame ones, with some missing. The table records around 40,000 clones, less than 95% of them present only once. Sequencing was performed on PBMCs, taken around 67 days after allogeneic stem cell transplant with posttransplant cyclophosphamide. Receptor source: a male patient between 60 and 69 years old who received an allogeneic stem cell transplant from a related donor and was CMV-positive. The graft donor may have contributed some T cells. Both conserved end residues are part of each CDR3. A D gene is named only where the DNA matches it firmly. Not all rows give a size; the values are once, few, many and, for expanded clones, a class.

cdr3_aa: CAIRDQAGEIQETQYF
cdr3_nt: TGTGCCATCAGGGACCAAGCGGGGGAGATCCAAGAGACCCAGTACTTC
cdr3_length: 16
v_call: TRBV10-3
j_call: TRBJ2-5
clone_size: NA
d_call: TRBD2

cdr3_aa: CAWSLHTGTGNSPLHF
cdr3_nt: TGTGCCTGGAGTCTCCACACCGGGACAGGCAATTCACCCCTCCACTTT
cdr3_length: 16
v_call: TRBV30
j_call: TRBJ1-6
clone_size: NA
d_call: TRBD1

cdr3_aa: CASSLEGRSGYTF
cdr3_nt: TGTGCCAGCAGCTTAGAAGGGAGGTCTGGCTACACCTTC
cdr3_length: 13
v_call: TRBV11-3
j_call: TRBJ1-2
clone_size: NA
d_call: NA

cdr3_aa: CASSPNQADTQYF
cdr3_nt: TGTGCCAGCAGCCCGAATCAGGCGGATACGCAGTATTTT
cdr3_length: 13
v_call: TRBV11-2
j_call: TRBJ2-3
clone_size: once
d_call: NA

cdr3_aa: CASGIARVKTGELFF
cdr3_nt: TGTGCTAGTGGCATCGCCAGGGTCAAAACCGGGGAGCTGTTTTTT
cdr3_length: 15
v_call: TRBV12-5
j_call: TRBJ2-2
clone_size: NA
d_call: NA

cdr3_aa: CASSVIPGGNQPQHF
cdr3_nt: TGTGCCAGCAGTGTGATCCCCGGGGGCAATCAGCCCCAGCATTTT
cdr3_length: 15
v_call: TRBV2
j_call: TRBJ1-5
clone_size: NA
d_call: NA

cdr3_aa: CSARDIGAFF
cdr3_nt: TGCAGTGCCAGGGACATAGGAGCTTTCTTT
cdr3_length: 10
v_call: TRBV20-1
j_call: TRBJ1-1
clone_size: NA
d_call: NA

cdr3_aa: CASSIPLGLIPKQHF
cdr3_nt: TGTGCCAGTAGTATCCCTCTCGGTCTTATTCCCAAGCAGCATTTT
cdr3_length: 15
v_call: TRBV19
j_call: TRBJ1-5
clone_size: NA
d_call: NA

cdr3_aa: CASVYVGGEKLFF
cdr3_nt: TGCGCCAGCGTCTACGTGGGAGGTGAAAAACTGTTTTTT
cdr3_length: 13
v_call: TRBV10-2
j_call: TRBJ1-4
clone_size: NA
d_call: NA

cdr3_aa: CASSVGPTDTQYF
cdr3_nt: TGTGCCAGCAGCGTAGGGCCGACAGATACGCAGTATTTT
cdr3_length: 13
v_call: TRBV9
j_call: TRBJ2-3
clone_size: few
d_call: NA

cdr3_aa: CASSRGSPGWTEAFF
cdr3_nt: TGTGCCAGCAGCCGGGGGTCCCCGGGGTGGACTGAAGCTTTCTTT
cdr3_length: 15
v_call: TRBV5-6
j_call: TRBJ1-1
clone_size: NA
d_call: NA

cdr3_aa: CASSSRAGGSTDTQYF
cdr3_nt: TGTGCCAGCAGCTCCAGAGCGGGGGGGAGCACAGATACGCAGTATTTT
cdr3_length: 16
v_call: TRBV5-4
j_call: TRBJ2-3
clone_size: NA
d_call: TRBD2

cdr3_aa: CASSLGRPYGYTF
cdr3_nt: TGTGCCAGCAGCTTGGGGCGGCCGTATGGCTACACCTTC
cdr3_length: 13
v_call: TRBV5-6
j_call: TRBJ1-2
clone_size: NA
d_call: NA

cdr3_aa: CASRGTGRPLHF
cdr3_nt: TGTGCCAGCAGAGGGACAGGGCGGCCCCTCCACTTT
cdr3_length: 12
v_call: TRBV6-6
j_call: TRBJ1-6
clone_size: few
d_call: TRBD1

cdr3_aa: CASSEGTSGGPDWETQYF
cdr3_nt: TGTGCCAGCAGTGAAGGGACTAGCGGGGGCCCGGATTGGGAGACCCAGTACTTC
cdr3_length: 18
v_call: TRBV2
j_call: TRBJ2-5
clone_size: NA
d_call: TRBD2

cdr3_aa: CASNNPRGGIYNEQFF
cdr3_nt: TGTGCCAGCAACAACCCACGGGGGGGGATCTACAATGAGCAGTTCTTC
cdr3_length: 16
v_call: TRBV9
j_call: TRBJ2-1
clone_size: NA
d_call: TRBD2

cdr3_aa: CDGLGYTF
cdr3_nt: TGTGACGGTTTGGGCTACACCTTC
cdr3_length: 8
v_call: TRBV5-3
j_call: TRBJ1-2
clone_size: NA
d_call: NA

cdr3_aa: CASSSYRGGRSGETQYF
cdr3_nt: TGTGCCAGCAGCTCCTATCGAGGGGGAAGGAGTGGAGAGACCCAGTACTTC
cdr3_length: 17
v_call: TRBV7-9
j_call: TRBJ2-5
clone_size: NA
d_call: NA

cdr3_aa: CASSEAISQVYQPQHF
cdr3_nt: TGTGCCAGCAGTGAAGCTATTTCACAGGTATATCAGCCCCAGCATTTT
cdr3_length: 16
v_call: TRBV6-1
j_call: TRBJ1-5
clone_size: NA
d_call: NA

cdr3_aa: CASSVGGAGGPTLGYNEQFF
cdr3_nt: TGTGCCAGCAGCGTGGGGGGAGCGGGGGGCCCAACCTTGGGCTACAATGAGCAGTTCTTC
cdr3_length: 20
v_call: TRBV9
j_call: TRBJ2-1
clone_size: few
d_call: TRBD2

cdr3_aa: CAIRSTGSKAWGYTF
cdr3_nt: TGTGCCATCAGATCAACAGGGTCAAAGGCCTGGGGCTACACCTTC
cdr3_length: 15
v_call: TRBV10-3
j_call: TRBJ1-2
clone_size: NA
d_call: NA

cdr3_aa: CAWSPLTATNTGELFF
cdr3_nt: TGTGCCTGGAGTCCCCTGACAGCCACGAACACCGGGGAGCTGTTTTTT
cdr3_length: 16
v_call: TRBV30
j_call: TRBJ2-2
clone_size: NA
d_call: NA

cdr3_aa: CASSTGQGSPWAQYF
cdr3_nt: TGCGCCAGCAGCACTGGACAGGGTTCGCCCTGGGCCCAGTACTTC
cdr3_length: 15
v_call: TRBV5-1
j_call: TRBJ2-5
clone_size: NA
d_call: TRBD1

cdr3_aa: CASTPGGGGNQPQHF
cdr3_nt: TGTGCCAGTACCCCGGGTGGGGGCGGTAATCAGCCCCAGCATTTT
cdr3_length: 15
v_call: TRBV6-1
j_call: TRBJ1-5
clone_size: NA
d_call: NA

cdr3_aa: CASRKQDRVSDTQYF
cdr3_nt: TGTGCCAGCAGGAAACAGGACAGGGTTTCAGATACGCAGTATTTT
cdr3_length: 15
v_call: TRBV2
j_call: TRBJ2-3
clone_size: NA
d_call: TRBD1

cdr3_aa: CASSRGAQNIQYF
cdr3_nt: TGTGCCAGCAGTCGGGGGGCCCAGAACATTCAGTACTTC
cdr3_length: 13
v_call: TRBV2
j_call: TRBJ2-4
clone_size: NA
d_call: NA

cdr3_aa: CASSLPQFNEKLFF
cdr3_nt: TGTGCCAGCAGCTTACCCCAGTTTAATGAAAAACTGTTTTTT
cdr3_length: 14
v_call: TRBV7-8
j_call: TRBJ1-4
clone_size: NA
d_call: NA

cdr3_aa: CASTPQGWNEQFF
cdr3_nt: TGTGCCAGTACCCCACAGGGTTGGAATGAGCAGTTCTTC
cdr3_length: 13
v_call: TRBV28
j_call: TRBJ2-1
clone_size: NA
d_call: NA

cdr3_aa: CASSPGVRGPNTGELFF
cdr3_nt: TGTGCCAGCAGCCCAGGGGTTAGGGGGCCGAACACCGGGGAGCTGTTTTTT
cdr3_length: 17
v_call: TRBV7-6
j_call: TRBJ2-2
clone_size: NA
d_call: TRBD1

cdr3_aa: CASSPRGVGQNTEAFF
cdr3_nt: TGCGCCAGCAGCCCCCGGGGGGTGGGACAGAACACTGAAGCTTTCTTT
cdr3_length: 16
v_call: TRBV5-1
j_call: TRBJ1-1
clone_size: once
d_call: NA

cdr3_aa: CAWSGTAYTEAFF
cdr3_nt: TGTGCCTGGAGTGGGACAGCGTACACTGAAGCTTTCTTT
cdr3_length: 13
v_call: TRBV30
j_call: TRBJ1-1
clone_size: NA
d_call: NA

cdr3_aa: CASSENSNQPQHF
cdr3_nt: TGTGCCAGCAGCGAAAATAGCAATCAGCCCCAGCATTTT
cdr3_length: 13
v_call: TRBV19
j_call: TRBJ1-5
clone_size: few
d_call: NA

cdr3_aa: CASSLDAGKLRGEAFF
cdr3_nt: TGCGCCAGCAGCTTGGATGCAGGGAAACTCAGAGGTGAAGCTTTCTTT
cdr3_length: 16
v_call: TRBV5-1
j_call: TRBJ1-1
clone_size: NA
d_call: NA

cdr3_aa: CASEGGQVSYGYTF
cdr3_nt: TGTGCCAGCGAGGGGGGGCAGGTATCCTATGGCTACACCTTC
cdr3_length: 14
v_call: TRBV2
j_call: TRBJ1-2
clone_size: NA
d_call: NA

cdr3_aa: CASSLAILAGGYNEQFF
cdr3_nt: TGTGCCAGCAGCTTAGCGATCCTAGCGGGGGGGTATAATGAGCAGTTCTTC
cdr3_length: 17
v_call: TRBV7-2
j_call: TRBJ2-1
clone_size: NA
d_call: TRBD2

cdr3_aa: CSVGSETQYF
cdr3_nt: TGCAGCGTTGGGAGTGAGACCCAGTACTTC
cdr3_length: 10
v_call: TRBV29-1
j_call: TRBJ2-5
clone_size: NA
d_call: NA

cdr3_aa: CASNRPPSGATGELFF
cdr3_nt: TGTGCCAGCAACCGACCCCCTAGCGGGGCAACCGGGGAGCTGTTTTTT
cdr3_length: 16
v_call: TRBV19
j_call: TRBJ2-2
clone_size: once
d_call: TRBD2

cdr3_aa: CASSPRDSFYGYTF
cdr3_nt: TGTGCCAGCAGTCCCCGGGACAGTTTCTATGGCTACACCTTC
cdr3_length: 14
v_call: TRBV25-1
j_call: TRBJ1-2
clone_size: NA
d_call: TRBD1

cdr3_aa: CASSVWLTGEAFF
cdr3_nt: TGTGCCAGCAGCGTATGGTTGACAGGGGAAGCTTTCTTT
cdr3_length: 13
v_call: TRBV9
j_call: TRBJ1-1
clone_size: NA
d_call: TRBD1

cdr3_aa: CATSRDSRGYTGELFF
cdr3_nt: TGTGCCACCAGCAGAGATTCGCGGGGTTACACCGGGGAGCTGTTTTTT
cdr3_length: 16
v_call: TRBV15
j_call: TRBJ2-2
clone_size: NA
d_call: NA

cdr3_aa: CASRRESLNEKLFF
cdr3_nt: TGTGCCAGTCGAAGAGAGAGCCTTAATGAAAAACTGTTTTTT
cdr3_length: 14
v_call: TRBV19
j_call: TRBJ1-4
clone_size: NA
d_call: NA

cdr3_aa: CASSLDRGNNYGYTF
cdr3_nt: TGTGCCAGCAGCCTCGACAGGGGAAATAACTATGGCTACACCTTC
cdr3_length: 15
v_call: TRBV7-9
j_call: TRBJ1-2
clone_size: NA
d_call: TRBD1

cdr3_aa: CASTWGTTDTEAFF
cdr3_nt: TGTGCCAGCACCTGGGGGACTACGGACACTGAAGCTTTCTTT
cdr3_length: 14
v_call: TRBV2
j_call: TRBJ1-1
clone_size: once
d_call: NA

cdr3_aa: CSVEEGSTLYTF
cdr3_nt: TGCAGCGTTGAGGAGGGGTCGACGCTCTACACCTTC
cdr3_length: 12
v_call: TRBV29-1
j_call: TRBJ1-2
clone_size: NA
d_call: NA

cdr3_aa: CASSQTSGGAGAYNEQFF
cdr3_nt: TGTGCCAGCAGCCAAACTAGCGGGGGGGCTGGAGCCTACAATGAGCAGTTCTTC
cdr3_length: 18
v_call: TRBV4-2
j_call: TRBJ2-1
clone_size: NA
d_call: TRBD2

cdr3_aa: CASSFGLAGGNTDTQYF
cdr3_nt: TGCGCCAGCAGCTTTGGACTAGCGGGGGGGAACACAGATACGCAGTATTTT
cdr3_length: 17
v_call: TRBV5-1
j_call: TRBJ2-3
clone_size: NA
d_call: TRBD2

cdr3_aa: CASSMKRGAPGPRTDTQYF
cdr3_nt: TGTGCCAGTAGTATGAAGCGGGGGGCACCGGGGCCCCGTACAGATACGCAGTATTTT
cdr3_length: 19
v_call: TRBV19
j_call: TRBJ2-3
clone_size: NA
d_call: TRBD2

cdr3_aa: CASNPGPQETQYF
cdr3_nt: TGTGCCAGCAATCCAGGCCCCCAAGAGACCCAGTACTTC
cdr3_length: 13
v_call: TRBV2
j_call: TRBJ2-5
clone_size: NA
d_call: NA

cdr3_aa: CASSLGQTRELFF
cdr3_nt: TGTGCCAGCAGCTTAGGACAGACTCGGGAGCTGTTTTTT
cdr3_length: 13
v_call: TRBV11-3
j_call: TRBJ2-2
clone_size: NA
d_call: NA

cdr3_aa: CAISSGNRGRYGYTF
cdr3_nt: TGTGCCATCAGTTCCGGGAACAGGGGGCGATACGGCTACACCTTC
cdr3_length: 15
v_call: TRBV10-3
j_call: TRBJ1-2
clone_size: NA
d_call: TRBD1

cdr3_aa: CAITEKSGQPQHF
cdr3_nt: TGTGCCATCACCGAGAAATCCGGTCAGCCCCAGCATTTT
cdr3_length: 13
v_call: TRBV10-3
j_call: TRBJ1-5
clone_size: few
d_call: NA

cdr3_aa: CATSRDRGGAGGELFF
cdr3_nt: TGTGCCACCAGCAGAGATAGGGGGGGCGCAGGCGGGGAGCTGTTTTTT
cdr3_length: 16
v_call: TRBV15
j_call: TRBJ2-2
clone_size: NA
d_call: NA

cdr3_aa: CASSDRGPGQPQHF
cdr3_nt: TGTGCCAGCAGCGACAGGGGACCGGGGCAGCCCCAGCATTTT
cdr3_length: 14
v_call: TRBV7-9
j_call: TRBJ1-5
clone_size: NA
d_call: TRBD1

cdr3_aa: CASSARGKGTNEKLFF
cdr3_nt: TGTGCCAGCAGCGCCCGCGGGAAGGGAACTAATGAAAAACTGTTTTTT
cdr3_length: 16
v_call: TRBV2
j_call: TRBJ1-4
clone_size: NA
d_call: NA

cdr3_aa: CASSLVGTGPNTEAFF
cdr3_nt: TGCGCCAGCAGCTTGGTCGGGACAGGACCGAACACTGAAGCTTTCTTT
cdr3_length: 16
v_call: TRBV5-1
j_call: TRBJ1-1
clone_size: NA
d_call: TRBD1